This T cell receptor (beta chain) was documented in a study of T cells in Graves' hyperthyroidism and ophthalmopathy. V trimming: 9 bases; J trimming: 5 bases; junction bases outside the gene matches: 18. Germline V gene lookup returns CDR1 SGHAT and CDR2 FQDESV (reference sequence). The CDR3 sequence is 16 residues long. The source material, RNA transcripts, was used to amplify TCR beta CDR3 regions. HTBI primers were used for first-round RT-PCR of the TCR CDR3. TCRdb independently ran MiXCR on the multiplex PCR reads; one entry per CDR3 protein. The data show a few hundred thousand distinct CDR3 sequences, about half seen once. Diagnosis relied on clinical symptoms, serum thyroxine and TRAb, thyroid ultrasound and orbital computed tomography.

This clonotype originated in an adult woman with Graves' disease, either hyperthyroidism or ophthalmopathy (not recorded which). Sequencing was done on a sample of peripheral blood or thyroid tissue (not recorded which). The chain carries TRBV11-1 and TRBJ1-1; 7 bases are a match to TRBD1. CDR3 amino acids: CASSWERERGRTEAFF. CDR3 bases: TGTGCCAGTAGTTGGGAAAGGGAAAGGGGGCGGACTGAAGCTTTCTTT.